One and the same sample provided the 27 T cell receptor beta chains below, sequenced in a study of tumor and adjacent non-tumor tissue in lung cancer. The template was RNA from unsorted bulk tissue. The normal lung tissue was taken more than 3 cm from the tumor edge. TCRbeta libraries were built with three rounds of nested PCR, modified from ARM-PCR. TCRdb analysed the multiplex PCR reads with MiXCR anew, one entry per CDR3 protein. This table holds roughly 74,000 distinct CDR3 sequences, 76% found once. Source material: distant non-tumor lung tissue. These receptors were obtained from a man between 65 and 80 years old with non-small cell lung cancer.

Regarding this clonotype: A much larger clone sits a single nucleotide away, making a read error possible. V gene TRBV5-4 combines with J gene TRBJ1-6; 10 nucleotides align to TRBD1. Germline CDR1 and CDR2: SGHNT and YYREEE (reference sequence). J gave up 10 bases and V 4 bases, and 14 bases lay outside the gene matches. The CDR3 has 17 residues. The CDR3 region is CASSRTPGQGLKSPLHF. The CDR3 nucleotides are TGTGCCAGCAGCCGAACCCCGGGACAGGGGCTTAAATCACCCCTCCACTTT.

Concerning this clonotype: Germline is not matched at one junction end, which may reflect a read error. This sequence joins TRBV11-2 and TRBJ2-3; 7 bases fit TRBD2. The CDR3 is 15 amino acids. Germline V gene data show CDR1 as SGHAT and CDR2 as FQNNGV. The CDR3 sequence: CASNLEDAGADTQYF. The CDR3 nucleotides are TGTGCCAGCAACTTAGAGGATGCGGGGGCAGATACGCAGTATTTT.

To note about this clonotype: At one of its ends the junction is not consistent with the germline gene, which may arise from a read error. This chain uses TRBV5-4 with TRBJ2-2; perhaps TRBD2 as D (5 bases). The germline V gene encodes CDR1 SGHNT and CDR2 YYREEE (reference sequence). CDR3 length: 12 residues. The CDR3 loop is CTNSSDTGELSF. For the CDR3, the DNA is TGTACCAACAGCTCAGACACCGGGGAGCTGTCTTTT.

V usage is TRBV20-1 and J usage is TRBJ2-1; TRBD2 might be the D (7 bases). V shed 5 bases and J shed 1 base, with 21 bases lying between them. The germline CDR1 and CDR2 sequences are DFQATT and SNEGSKA (reference sequence). The CDR3 has 17 amino acids. The CDR3 loop is CSAGGGKGGRSYNEQFF. CDR3 bases: TGCAGTGCTGGGGGAGGGAAAGGGGGACGTTCCTACAATGAGCAGTTCTTC.

The V and J genes are TRBV28 and TRBJ1-5, with a possible D match to TRBD1 (5 bases). V gave up 7 bases and J gave up 7 bases, with 11 bases separating them. Germline CDR1 MDHEN, CDR2 SYDVKM. This CDR3 is built from 12 residues. The CDR3 sequence: CASKQRDQPQHF. CDR3 sequence (DNA): TGTGCCAGCAAACAGCGGGACCAGCCCCAGCATTTT.

Notes on this clonotype: The junction and the germline gene differ at one end; a read error may be behind it. The chain employs TRBV5-4 and TRBJ2-3, with D perhaps TRBD1 or TRBD2 (5 bases each). CDR1 is SGHNT, CDR2 YYREEE, per germline (reference sequence). The CDR3 totals 14 residues. CDR3: CASSLTGREDRQCF. The CDR3 bases are TGTGCCAGCAGCTTGACGGGACGAGAAGATAGGCAGTGTTTT. Drawing the rest from reference TRBV5-4 and TRBJ2-3, the complete variable domain is ETGVTQSPTHLIKTRGQQVTLRCSSQSGHNTVSWYQQALGQGPQFIFQYYREEENGRGNFPPRFSGLQFPNYSSELNVNALELDDSALYLCASSLTGREDRQCFGPGTRLTVL.

The chain uses TRBV13 and TRBJ2-1; either TRBD1 or TRBD2 may supply D (5 bases each). The CDR3 sequence is 14 residues long. The V and J ends lost 0 bases and 5 bases respectively, with 8 bases between them. Germline values: CDR1 PRHDT, CDR2 FYEKMQ (reference sequence). The CDR3: CASSLGGDHNEQFF. CDR3 DNA: TGTGCCAGCAGCTTAGGGGGGGACCACAATGAGCAGTTCTTC. The whole variable domain, filled in from reference TRBV13 and TRBJ2-1, reads AAGVIQSPRHLIKEKRETATLKCYPIPRHDTVYWYQQGPGQDPQFLISFYEKMQSDKGSIPDRFSAQQFSDYHSELNMSSLELGDSALYFCASSLGGDHNEQFFGPGTRLTVL.

V usage is TRBV6-1 and J usage is TRBJ2-6; possibly TRBD1 for D (6 bases). The germline CDR1 and CDR2 sequences are MNHNS and SASEGT. The CDR3 loop spans 14 amino acids. The CDR3 DNA reads as TGTACCATCAGTGAGGGGGCTGGGGCCAACGTCCTGACTTTC. It is translated as CTISEGAGANVLTF.

This clonotype showed up many times. The gene calls are TRBV12-5 and TRBJ1-5; D unresolved. The CDR3 contains 14 residues. The germline V gene has CDR1 LGHNT and CDR2 FRNRAP. The V end lost 6 bases, the J end lost 13 bases, and 22 bases lay between the germline ends. The CDR3 nucleotides read TGTGCTAGTGGCCTTACCGCTGGCAGTAAGAAACAGCATTTT. Protein: CASGLTAGSKKQHF.

As for this clonotype: One end of the junction varies from germline; a read error may be responsible. The chain joins TRBV6-1 to TRBJ2-3, with no clear D. Germline assignment: CDR1 MNHNS and CDR2 SASEGT. CDR3 size: 12 residues. The CDR3 DNA reads as TGTGACAGCAGTGAGTCCACTATTACGCAGTATTTT. Residues: CDSSESTITQYF.

This clonotype qualifies as medium-sized. The chain combines TRBV5-4 with TRBJ2-7; TRBD1 matches 9 bases. The CDR3 runs 13 residues. Losses at the gene ends were 9 bases for V and 3 bases for J; bases not matched to a gene: 7. The germline V gene has CDR1 SGHNT and CDR2 YYREEE (reference sequence). CDR3 residues: CATSRDRDYEQYF. The DNA of the CDR3 is TGTGCCACTTCGCGGGACAGGGACTACGAGCAGTACTTC.

Worth noting for this clonotype: One junction end does not reproduce the germline sequence, and a read error may be involved. The CDR3 protein is CASRGPLQDTQYF. DNA of the CDR3: TGTGCCAGCAGGGGACCTTTACAAGATACCCAGTACTTC. This sequence joins TRBV28 and TRBJ2-5, with D perhaps matching TRBD1 or TRBD2 (5 bases each). The CDR3 loop spans 13 amino acids. Germline V gives CDR1 MDHEN, CDR2 SYDVKM.

Details on this clonotype: Mismatch with germline at one junction end may stem from a read error. The genes are TRBV27 and TRBJ2-1, with TRBD2 matching over 7 bases. Germline lookup yields CDR1 MNHEY and CDR2 SMNVEV (reference sequence). The CDR3 is 16 residues long. The DNA of the CDR3 is TGTACCAGCAGTTTATTCCCCCAATCCTGGGAGGGTGAGCAGTTCTTC. Translating gives CTSSLFPQSWEGEQFF.

Details on this clonotype: Compared with germline, one end of the junction differs, possibly owing to a read error. The J gene is TRBJ1-2, the V gene TRBV12-3 or TRBV12-4, with D hard to call. The CDR3 is 11 amino acids. CDR3 sequence reads: CDSILGDGFTF. The DNA of the CDR3 is TGTGACAGCATCCTGGGAGATGGCTTCACCTTC.

A note on this clonotype: At one boundary the junction diverges from the germline segment, which might be a read error. The CDR3 loop reads CASSQDGAGRWTEVLF. For the CDR3, the DNA is TGTGCCAGCAGCCAAGATGGCGCGGGGAGATGGACTGAAGTTTTATTT. V gene TRBV14 combines with J gene TRBJ1-1, with D unclear. Germline values: CDR1 SGHDN, CDR2 FVKESK. The CDR3 contains 16 residues.

As for this clonotype: The junction shows a germline mismatch at one end, possibly a read error. The chain employs TRBV11-2 and TRBJ2-7; 8 bases map to TRBD1. Germline CDR1 and CDR2: SGHAT and FQNNGV. This CDR3 has 15 amino acids. The CDR3 loop reads CASSIDQGAPYEQYF. CDR3 bases: TGTGCCAGTAGCATAGATCAGGGGGCCCCCTATGAGCAGTACTTC.

CDR3 bases: TGCGCCAGCAGAGTAGGAGGGGGAGAGACTGAAGCTTTCTTT. Its protein is CASRVGGGETEAFF. The V and J genes are TRBV5-1 and TRBJ1-1; D may be TRBD1 (6 bases). The CDR3 spans 14 residues. Germline-derived CDR1 and CDR2 are SGHRS and YFSETQ. Trimming removed 5 bases from V and 5 bases from J, with 16 bases in between.

Regarding this clonotype: Sequence at one end of the junction differs from germline and may be a read error. The rearrangement uses TRBV10-2 and TRBJ1-2, with a possible D match to TRBD1 (5 bases). Germline assignment: CDR1 WSHSY and CDR2 SAAADI. The CDR3 is made up of 14 amino acids. DNA for the CDR3: TGCGCCAGTAGGGAGAGGGGAGGGTACTATGACTACACCTTC. Translation gives CASRERGGYYDYTF.

To note about this clonotype: Mismatch with germline at one junction end may stem from a read error. This chain joins TRBV10-3 and TRBJ2-3; 8 nucleotides match TRBD2. CDR1 and CDR2 (germline): ENHRY, SYGVKD. There are 16 residues in the CDR3. The CDR3 loop is CAISDVLAGITDTLYF. CDR3 bases: TGTGCCATCAGCGATGTATTAGCGGGAATAACAGATACGCTGTATTTC.

This clonotype was detected a few times. Mismatch with germline at one junction end may stem from a read error. This chain connects TRBV11-3 to TRBJ1-6; D not certain. From germline, CDR1 is SGHNT and CDR2 YENEEA. The CDR3 has 12 residues. The CDR3 reads CTSRGSNSPLHF. In DNA form, the CDR3 reads TGCACCAGCCGGGGAAGTAATTCACCCCTCCACTTT.

Concerning this clonotype itself: Germline is not matched at one junction end, which may reflect a read error. V is TRBV6-1 and J is TRBJ2-1; unclear D gene. The CDR3 totals 13 residues. CDR1 is MNHNS and CDR2 is SASEGT in the germline V gene. Written as DNA, the CDR3 is TGCGCCAGCAGTTCGGAACAACGGCATGAGCAGCTCTTC. Translating gives CASSSEQRHEQLF.

About this clonotype: At one end, the junction sequence differs from germline, possibly due to a read error. The rearrangement links TRBV12-3 or TRBV12-4 to TRBJ2-5; D ambiguous. This CDR3 contains 12 residues. Here the CDR3 reads CASSPRQETQYF. The CDR3 region has the DNA TGTGCCAGCAGTCCCCGACAAGAGACCCAGTATTTC.

As concerns this clonotype: The CDR3 does not end in the conserved phenylalanine or tryptophan, so this is likely a read error. This chain uses TRBV10-1 with TRBJ1-2, with D possibly being TRBD1 (6 bases). Germline values: CDR1 WNHNN, CDR2 SYGVQD (reference sequence). This CDR3 has 15 residues. The CDR3 nucleotides read TGCGCCAGCAATGAGTCGACAGGCCAACCCTATGGCTACACCCTC. Encoded protein: CASNESTGQPYGYTL.

The chain employs TRBV20-1 and TRBJ2-3, with a weak D call TRBD2 (6 bases). Germline V gene sequence: CDR1 DFQATT, CDR2 SNEGSKA (reference sequence). Trimming took off 5 bases at V and 1 base at J, with 13 bases between the two ends. The CDR3 covers 14 residues. The chain's CDR3 is CSADGSMGTDTQYF. CDR3 sequence (DNA): TGCAGTGCTGACGGGAGTATGGGCACAGATACGCAGTATTTT.

Note on this clonotype: A much larger clone is a single base away; this may be a read error. This rearrangement joins TRBV5-4 to TRBJ2-7; 10 nucleotides match TRBD1. Germline V gene lookup returns CDR1 SGHNT and CDR2 YYREEE (reference sequence). This CDR3 has 14 residues. CDR3 in DNA: TGTGTCAGCAGCCTAGGACAGGGGGGATACGAGCAGTACTTC. Protein product: CVSSLGQGGYEQYF.

Note on this clonotype: One junction end disagrees with the germline gene, perhaps due to a read error. The chain employs TRBV6-5 and TRBJ1-3; unclear D gene. Germline V gene data show CDR1 as MNHEY and CDR2 as SVGAGI. CDR3 length equals 16 residues. For the CDR3, the DNA is TGTGCCAACAGTTACTCGTTCGAGAACTCTGGAAACACAATATATTTT. It yields the protein CANSYSFENSGNTIYF.

This clonotype appeared once. Since the CDR3 does not end with the conserved phenylalanine or tryptophan, this likely comes from a read error. This chain uses TRBV5-4 with TRBJ2-7, with D perhaps TRBD1 or TRBD2 (5 bases each). The CDR3 extends over 15 amino acids. Germline V lookup: CDR1 SGHNT, CDR2 YYREEE (reference sequence). CDR3 nucleotide sequence: TGTACCAGCAGCTTGGGACCGGGACCGACCAACGAGCAGTACTTA. It codes for CTSSLGPGPTNEQYL.